This is a list of T cell receptor beta chains from one sample in a study of beta chain features in type 1 diabetes. TCRdb's copy holds only in-frame clones and misses some; the assay was immunoSEQ multiplex PCR. The table has 250,000 to 300,000 clones, approximately 24% seen once; the top ten hold 0.012%. Sequences were obtained from naive CD4+ T cells from blood. The receptor source for this set is a woman in her twenties or thirties with type 1 diabetes. The CDR3 runs from the conserved cysteine through the conserved F or W. The D gene is left open where the match is weak. Clone size is shown for a subset of rows, as once, few, many or a class of expanded clone.

size	J	D	V	DNA	CDR3
few	TRBJ2-3	.	TRBV7-3	TGTGCCAGCAGCTTAGGGGGGAACACAGATACGCAGTATTTT	CASSLGGNTDTQYF
few	TRBJ1-5	.	TRBV6-1	TGTGCCAGCATTAACACAGGCAATCAGCCCCAGCATTTT	CASINTGNQPQHF
few	TRBJ2-5	TRBD1	TRBV30	TGTGCCTGGAGAAGGGGGCAGCCCCTCTACCAAGAGACCCAGTACTTC	CAWRRGQPLYQETQYF
.	TRBJ1-1	.	TRBV30	TGTGCCTGGAGTATTATTCACAGGGCTGAAGCTTTCTTT	CAWSIIHRAEAFF
few	TRBJ1-2	TRBD1	TRBV9	TGTGCCAGCAGCCTTGAGGACAGGGCTGGCTACACCTTC	CASSLEDRAGYTF
.	TRBJ2-3	TRBD2	TRBV30	TGTGCCTGGGCCACCGGGACTAGCGGGAGGACCACAGATACGCAGTATTTT	CAWATGTSGRTTDTQYF
.	TRBJ2-1	TRBD2	TRBV30	TGTGCCTGGACCACTAGCGGGGGCCCCTACAATGAGCAGTTCTTC	CAWTTSGGPYNEQFF
few	TRBJ1-1	TRBD1	TRBV18	TGTGCCAGCTCCCTGGGACAGGGGGGTACGGGCCAAGCTTTCTTT	CASSLGQGGTGQAFF
.	TRBJ1-5	.	TRBV18	TGTGCCAGCTCACCACCAGGGGTGGGGAATCAGCCCCAGCATTTT	CASSPPGVGNQPQHF
.	TRBJ1-5	.	TRBV19	TGTGCCAGTAGTCCCGTCAGGCGGGATCAGCCCCAGCATTTT	CASSPVRRDQPQHF
few	TRBJ2-6	TRBD1	TRBV28	TGTGCCAGCAGTTCTACAGGGGGCGGACCTGGGGCCAACGTCCTGACTTTC	CASSSTGGGPGANVLTF
.	TRBJ2-7	TRBD1	TRBV25-1	TGTGCCAGCAGTGACGGGACAGGGTCCTACGAGCAGTACTTC	CASSDGTGSYEQYF
.	TRBJ1-2	.	TRBV5-1	TGCGCCAGCAGCGGACGGGAGCCTAACTATGGCTACACCTTC	CASSGREPNYGYTF